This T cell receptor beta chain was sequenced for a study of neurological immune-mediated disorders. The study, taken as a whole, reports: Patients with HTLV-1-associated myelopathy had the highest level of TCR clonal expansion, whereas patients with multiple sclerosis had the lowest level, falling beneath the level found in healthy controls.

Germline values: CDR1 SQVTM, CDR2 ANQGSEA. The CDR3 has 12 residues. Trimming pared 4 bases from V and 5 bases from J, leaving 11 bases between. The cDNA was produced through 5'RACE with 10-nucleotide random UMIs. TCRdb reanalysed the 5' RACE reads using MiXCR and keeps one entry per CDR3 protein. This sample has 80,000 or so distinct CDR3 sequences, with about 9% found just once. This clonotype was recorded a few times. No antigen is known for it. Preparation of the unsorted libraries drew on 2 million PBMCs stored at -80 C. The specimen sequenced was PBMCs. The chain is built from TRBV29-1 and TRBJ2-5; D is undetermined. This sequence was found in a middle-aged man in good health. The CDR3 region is CSVANPRETQYF. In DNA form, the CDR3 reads TGCAGCGTTGCTAACCCGAGGGAGACCCAGTACTTC.